Each of the 21 T cell receptor beta chains below was sequenced from the same sample in a study of breast tumors, draining lymph nodes, adjacent tissues. Axillary draining lymph nodes of breast cancer patients supplied the node samples. TCRdb used MiXCR to reprocess the multiplex PCR reads, holding one entry per CDR3 protein. Counted here are around 250,000 distinct CDR3 sequences, nearly 35% occurring once; the ten biggest clones make up 3% to 4%. Sequencing was done on a sample of axillary lymph node tissue. These receptors all come from a female donor with breast cancer. Some clones in this sample may be carry-over from other donors' samples.

This clonotype showed up many times. The chain combines TRBV10-2 with TRBJ2-1; the D gene is possibly TRBD2 (7 bases). Germline V gene sequence: CDR1 WSHSY, CDR2 SAAADI. V was pared by 6 bases and J by 0 bases, with 12 bases between. The CDR3 consists of 15 residues. This CDR3 is CASRGASGSYNEQFF. As DNA, the CDR3 is TGCGCCAGCAGGGGGGCTAGCGGCTCCTACAATGAGCAGTTCTTC.

For this clonotype: A junction boundary mismatches the germline segment, possibly from a read error. The J gene is TRBJ1-2, the V gene TRBV10-3, with D unresolved. This CDR3 is 15 amino acids long. Germline loops: CDR1 ENHRY, CDR2 SYGVKD. CDR3 DNA: TGTGCCATCAGGGGGTCGGGTCCAACTAACTATGACTACATCTTC. This encodes CAIRGSGPTNYDYIF.

This clonotype was seen only once. One base away lies a much larger clone, so this may be a sequencing read error. This chain joins TRBV18 and TRBJ1-2, with 8 bases aligning to TRBD1. In germline, CDR1 is KGHSH, CDR2 LQKENI. V lost 2 bases, J lost 7 bases, and 6 bases stayed unmatched. The CDR3 length is 14 residues. Here the CDR3 DNA reads TGTGCCAGCTCACCAGGCCAGGGGGCAGGTGGCTACACCTTC. This translates into CASSPGQGAGGYTF. The variable domain in full, completed from reference TRBV18 and TRBJ1-2, reads NAGVMQNPRHLVRRRGQEARLRCSPMKGHSHVYWYRQLPEEGLKFMVYLQKENIIDESGMPKERFSAEFPKEGPSILRIQQVVRGDSAAYFCASSPGQGAGGYTFGSGTRLTVV.

This clonotype turned up a few times. This could be a read error, since a much larger clone is one nucleotide away. This sequence joins TRBV20-1 and TRBJ1-4; D unclear. CDR1 DFQATT and CDR2 SNEGSKA come from the germline V gene (reference sequence). This CDR3 is built from 11 residues. CDR3 bases: TGCAGTGCTAGAGTCGATGAAAAACTGTCTTTT. It codes for CSARVDEKLSF.

This clonotype was seen repeatedly, ten times or more. The genes are TRBV20-1 and TRBJ2-1, with 10 bases matching TRBD2. The CDR3 contains 17 residues. Germline V gene lookup returns CDR1 DFQATT and CDR2 SNEGSKA (reference sequence). With 0 bases clipped from V and 7 bases from J, the junction kept 12 bases outside the gene matches. CDR3 in DNA: TGCAGTGCTAGAGACCCGAATCTAGCGGGAGTGAGAAATGAGCAGTTCTTC. It encodes CSARDPNLAGVRNEQFF.

This clonotype has a count of ten or more. V gene TRBV6-1 combines with J gene TRBJ2-2; no definite D call. CDR3 length: 14 amino acids. From germline, CDR1 is MNHNS and CDR2 SASEGT. Deletions cut 6 bases from V and 4 bases from J, with 12 bases between. CDR3 sequence: CASRRTQTTGELFF. CDR3 DNA sequence: TGTGCCAGCAGGAGGACCCAAACCACCGGGGAGCTGTTTTTT.

The CDR3 protein is CASRRPGGEQFF. The CDR3 DNA reads as TGTGCCAGCAGGCGCCCCGGGGGAGAGCAGTTCTTC. The genes are TRBV6-6 and TRBJ2-1; weak D call: TRBD2 (6 bases). CDR1 is MNHNY and CDR2 is SVGAGI in the germline V gene (reference sequence). The length of the CDR3 is 12 residues. V dropped 6 bases and J dropped 10 bases, with 13 bases sitting between them.

The table lists this clonotype with many counts. The chain uses TRBV24-1 and TRBJ1-2, with D possibly matching TRBD1 (5 bases). The CDR3 sequence is 13 residues long. Trimming removed 2 bases at V and 5 bases at J, with 8 bases between. Germline CDR1 and CDR2: KGHDR and SFDVKD. The CDR3 loop reads CATSDSGMYGYTF. The CDR3 DNA sequence: TGTGCCACCAGTGATTCAGGGATGTATGGCTACACCTTC.

This clonotype has ten or more counts. The gene calls are TRBV12-3 or TRBV12-4 and TRBJ2-2, with TRBD1 matching over 9 bases. J was trimmed by 11 bases and V by 7 bases; bases with no gene match: 8. The CDR3 is 13 residues long. DNA of the CDR3: TGTGCCAGCATCCTACCGGGACAGGGCGAGCTGTTTTTT. Protein: CASILPGQGELFF.

This clonotype was counted ten times or more. J is TRBJ2-3 and V is TRBV5-1; TRBD2 aligns across 8 bases. Germline values: CDR1 SGHRS, CDR2 YFSETQ. Germline trimming cut 0 bases from V and 7 bases from J; bases unmatched to any gene: 4. The CDR3 is 14 residues long. The CDR3 reads CASSLVVAGNTQYF. In nucleotides, the CDR3 is TGCGCCAGCAGCTTGGTAGTAGCGGGGAATACGCAGTATTTT.

This clonotype appeared many times. The gene calls are TRBV30 and TRBJ1-5; the match to TRBD1 covers 9 bases. CDR3 size: 15 residues. Germline V gives CDR1 GTSNPN, CDR2 SVGIG (reference sequence). With 2 bases clipped from V and 4 bases from J, the junction kept 6 bases outside the gene matches. The DNA of the CDR3 is TGTGCCTGGAGTTTCCCGGACAGGGGTAATCAGCCCCAGCATTTT. Translating gives CAWSFPDRGNQPQHF.

Many counts were recorded for this clonotype. V usage is TRBV4-3 and J usage is TRBJ2-7, with a tentative D call TRBD2 (5 bases). Germline loops: CDR1 LGHNA, CDR2 YSLEER. V lost 0 bases to trimming and J lost 2 bases, with 14 bases between them. The CDR3 loop spans 16 amino acids. The CDR3 DNA reads TGCGCCAGCAGCCAAGATGTAATGAGGGCAACCTACGAGCAGTACTTC. It translates to CASSQDVMRATYEQYF.

The table lists this clonotype with a count of one. The rearrangement links TRBV20-1 to TRBJ1-5; no definite D call. The CDR3 consists of 13 residues. Trimming removed 5 bases at V and 3 bases at J, with 11 bases between. Germline CDR1 is DFQATT and CDR2 is SNEGSKA (reference sequence). The CDR3 loop reads CSAYRVLNQPQHF. The CDR3 bases are TGCAGTGCTTATCGAGTGCTCAATCAGCCCCAGCATTTT.

As regards this clonotype: A much larger clone differs from this one at a single base, so this may be a read error. The chain uses TRBV6-1 and TRBJ1-2; 8 bases map to TRBD1. V lost 8 bases and J lost 7; bases outside the gene matches: 9. This CDR3 comprises 13 residues. Germline CDR1 reads MNHNS; CDR2 reads SASEGT. The CDR3: CASEPGGSGGYTF. The DNA for the CDR3 is TGTGCCAGCGAGCCAGGGGGCTCTGGTGGCTACACCTTC.

The rearrangement joins TRBV7-8 to TRBJ1-2, with D possibly being TRBD1 (6 bases). The ends were cut back, 6 bases at V and 0 bases at J, with 14 bases in the middle. CDR1 and CDR2 from the germline V gene are SGHVS and FQNEAQ. The length of the CDR3 is 15 residues. CDR3 region: CASSRDTKANYGYTF. The CDR3 bases are TGTGCCAGCAGTCGGGACACGAAAGCTAACTATGGCTACACCTTC.

This clonotype came up many times. This sequence joins TRBV5-1 and TRBJ1-4, with 11 bases lining up with TRBD1. This CDR3 is 16 amino acids long. Germline V lookup: CDR1 SGHRS, CDR2 YFSETQ. V lost 4 bases, J lost 6 bases, and 8 bases stayed unmatched. The CDR3 DNA sequence: TGCGCCAGCAGCCCCGGGACAGGGGGGAGGTATGAAAAACTGTTTTTT. Its translation: CASSPGTGGRYEKLFF.

In regard to this clonotype: It is likely a read error, because the conserved phenylalanine at the end of the CDR3 is missing. The genes are TRBV19 and TRBJ2-1; 11 nucleotides line up with TRBD2. Germline-derived CDR1 and CDR2 are LNHDA and SQIVND (reference sequence). The CDR3 has 16 residues. After removal of 3 bases from V and 4 bases from J, the junction contained 5 bases not matched to a gene. CDR3 nucleotides: TGTGCCAGTAGTATCATAGCGGGGGGGGCATACAATGAGCAGTTCTCC. Translation: CASSIIAGGAYNEQFS.

Concerning this clonotype: This CDR3 is missing its conserved last phenylalanine or tryptophan, likely due to a read error. It is unclear where the CDR3 begins or ends on the DNA, so no DNA is shown, and the CDR3 is as TCRdb lists it. CDR3 sequence: CASSQATGFY. This chain connects TRBV4-1 to TRBJ1-4; TRBD1 reflects the table's D call only, with no check against the DNA. The CDR3 is 10 amino acids long, termini counted. CDR1 and CDR2 (germline): MGHRA, YSYEKL.

This clonotype was seen ten or more times. This chain joins TRBV19 and TRBJ1-5; D is ambiguous. The CDR3 extends over 14 amino acids. V dropped 3 bases and J dropped 4 bases, with 10 bases sitting between them. CDR1 and CDR2 from the germline V gene are LNHDA and SQIVND (reference sequence). CDR3: CASSMQSDNQPQHF. The CDR3 DNA follows: TGTGCCAGTAGTATGCAGTCGGATAATCAGCCCCAGCATTTT.

There are a few counts of this clonotype. A much bigger clone sits one base away, suggesting this may be a read error. The chain links TRBV20-1 to TRBJ1-2; 7 bases fit TRBD1. This CDR3 comprises 13 residues. Germline V CDR1 and CDR2: DFQATT, SNEGSKA (reference sequence). The CDR3 protein is CSARMGQNYAYTF. In DNA form, the CDR3 reads TGCAGTGCTAGAATGGGACAGAACTATGCCTACACCTTC.

This chain joins TRBV6-2 or TRBV6-3 and TRBJ2-5, with 13 bases lining up with TRBD2. J lost 7 bases, V lost 7 bases, and 18 bases had no gene match. The CDR3 is 18 amino acids. CDR1 and CDR2 (germline): MNHEY, SVGEGT. In nucleotides, the CDR3 is TGTGCCAGCATGGAGGACCGACCGGGACTAGCGGGGATCGGGACCCAGTACTTC. This translates into CASMEDRPGLAGIGTQYF.